The T cell receptor beta chain described here comes from a study of siplizumab effects on memory and regulatory T cells. The data were produced by immunoSEQ multiplex PCR, yet TCRdb's version contains in-frame clones alone and is incomplete. The sample records some 96,000 clones, about 94% being singletons. The study's findings and limits: Proliferating siplizumab-culture Treg suppressive function went unconfirmed. Most proliferating CD4+ or CD8+ clones, roughly 80-95%, had no naive or memory assignment. Siplizumab brought about a significant reduction in alloreactive sequences traceable to unstimulated CD4+ memory cells. There were only a minor fraction of alloreactive clones that mapped to unstimulated subsets.

Turning to this clone: Its specificity is unknown.

With 7 bases clipped from V and 3 bases from J, the junction kept 5 bases outside the gene matches. Germline CDR1 reads SGHDT; CDR2 reads YYEEEE. The CDR3 has 14 residues. The source of this sequence is a human donor in good health. The sequenced sample consisted of non-Treg CD4+ T cells sorted from blood. The V and J genes are TRBV5-6 and TRBJ2-3, with 10 bases fitting TRBD2. The CDR3 nucleotides read TGTGCCAGCCGAGGACTAGCGGCGACAGATACGCAGTATTTT. Translation gives CASRGLAATDTQYF.